This section outlines one T cell receptor (beta chain) sequence together with its context. The data stem from a study of blood T cell repertoires in COVID-19. The table came from immunoSEQ multiplex PCR; TCRdb's copy has only in-frame clones and leaves some out. Among more than 85,000 clones listed, around 86% were seen once. Germline V gene sequence: CDR1 MGHDK, CDR2 SYGVNS. This CDR3 has 15 amino acids. V dropped 3 bases and J dropped 5 bases, with 11 bases sitting between them. V gene TRBV25-1 combines with J gene TRBJ1-6; D gene unclear. This sequence originates from a woman aged 50 to 65 who had recovered from COVID-19. Sample: PBMCs or T cells enriched from blood (not recorded which). CDR3 nucleotide sequence: TGTGCCAGCAGTGACACTCGGGGTAATAATTCACCCCTCCACTTT. It encodes CASSDTRGNNSPLHF. Using reference TRBV25-1 and TRBJ1-6 for the parts outside the CDR3, the full variable domain is EADIYQTPRYLVIGTGKKITLECSQTMGHDKMYWYQQDPGMELHLIHYSYGVNSTEKGDLSSESTVSRIRTEHFPLTLESARPSHTSQYLCASSDTRGNNSPLHFGNGTRLTVT.